Described below is a single T cell receptor beta chain sequence and its context. These data are taken from a study of STAT5B mutations in CD4+ large granular lymphocyte leukemia. The ends lost 7 bases at V and 5 bases at J; junction bases unmatched: 5. The CDR3 is made up of 13 amino acids. CDR1 and CDR2 (germline): MNHNY, SVGAGI (reference sequence). Sequencing was at survey level. The repertoire was sequenced with immunoSEQ multiplex PCR; TCRdb's copy has only in-frame clones and lacks some. The repertoire includes approximately 30,000 clones, more than 80% of them detected once, and 4% to 4.5% sits in the top ten.

Sequenced material: CD4+ T cells from blood buffy coats. The chain links TRBV6-6 to TRBJ2-7; 10 bases fit TRBD2. This clonotype was sampled from a human donor in good health. CDR3 protein: CASMVAGGNEQYF. The CDR3 DNA sequence: TGTGCCAGCATGGTAGCGGGAGGAAACGAGCAGTACTTC.